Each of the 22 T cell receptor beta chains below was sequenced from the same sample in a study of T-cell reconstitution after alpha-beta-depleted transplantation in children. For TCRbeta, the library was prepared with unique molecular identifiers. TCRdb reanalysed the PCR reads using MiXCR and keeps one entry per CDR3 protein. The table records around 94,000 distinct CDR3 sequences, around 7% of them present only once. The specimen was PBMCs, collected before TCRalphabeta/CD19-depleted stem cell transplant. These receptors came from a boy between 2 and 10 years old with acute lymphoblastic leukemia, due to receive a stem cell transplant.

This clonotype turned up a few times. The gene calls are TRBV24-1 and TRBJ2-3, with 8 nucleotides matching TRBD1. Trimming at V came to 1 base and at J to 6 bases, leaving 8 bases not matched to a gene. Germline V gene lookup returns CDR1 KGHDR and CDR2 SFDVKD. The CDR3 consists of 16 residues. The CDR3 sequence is CATSDFGQGARDTQYF. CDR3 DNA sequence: TGTGCCACCAGTGATTTTGGGCAGGGGGCGAGGGATACGCAGTATTTT.

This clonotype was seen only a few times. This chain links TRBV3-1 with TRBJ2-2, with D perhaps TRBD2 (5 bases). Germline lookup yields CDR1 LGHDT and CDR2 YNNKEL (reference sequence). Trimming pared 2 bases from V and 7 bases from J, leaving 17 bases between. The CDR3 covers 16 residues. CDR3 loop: CASSQPPGLVGGELFF. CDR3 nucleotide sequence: TGTGCCAGCAGCCAACCTCCAGGACTCGTGGGCGGGGAGCTGTTTTTT.

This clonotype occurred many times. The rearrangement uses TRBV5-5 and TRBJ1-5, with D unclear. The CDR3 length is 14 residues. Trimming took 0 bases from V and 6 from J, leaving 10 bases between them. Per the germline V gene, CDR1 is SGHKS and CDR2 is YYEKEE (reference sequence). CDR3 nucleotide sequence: TGTGCCAGCAGCTTGGAATGGGTCTCTCAGCCCCAGCATTTT. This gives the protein CASSLEWVSQPQHF. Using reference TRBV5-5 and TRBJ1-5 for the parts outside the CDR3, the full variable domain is DAGVTQSPTHLIKTRGQQVTLRCSPISGHKSVSWYQQVLGQGPQFIFQYYEKEERGRGNFPDRFSARQFPNYSSELNVNALLLGDSALYLCASSLEWVSQPQHFGDGTRLSIL.

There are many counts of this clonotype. CDR3 in amino acids: CASSQTGYAMAFF. DNA for the CDR3: TGTGCCAGCAGCCAGACAGGGTACGCGATGGCTTTCTTT. The chain links TRBV12-3 or TRBV12-4 to TRBJ1-1; 7 bases are shared with TRBD1. After removal of 6 bases from V and 11 bases from J, the junction contained 12 bases not matched to a gene. This CDR3 contains 13 residues.

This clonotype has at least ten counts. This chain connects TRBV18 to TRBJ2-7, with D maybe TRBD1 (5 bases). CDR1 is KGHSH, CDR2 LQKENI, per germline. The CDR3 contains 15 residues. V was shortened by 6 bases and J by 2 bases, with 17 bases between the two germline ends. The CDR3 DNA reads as TGTGCCAGCTCTCCATCAGGGCGGCACACCTACGAGCAGTACTTC. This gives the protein CASSPSGRHTYEQYF. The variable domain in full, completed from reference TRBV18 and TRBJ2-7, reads NAGVMQNPRHLVRRRGQEARLRCSPMKGHSHVYWYRQLPEEGLKFMVYLQKENIIDESGMPKERFSAEFPKEGPSILRIQQVVRGDSAAYFCASSPSGRHTYEQYFGPGTRLTVT.

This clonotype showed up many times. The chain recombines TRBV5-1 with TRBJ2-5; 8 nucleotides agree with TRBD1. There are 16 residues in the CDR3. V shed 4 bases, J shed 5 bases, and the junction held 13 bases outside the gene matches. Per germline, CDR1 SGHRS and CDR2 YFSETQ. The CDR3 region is CASSEGLGQGLETQYF. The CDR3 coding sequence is TGCGCCAGCAGCGAGGGTTTAGGACAGGGATTGGAGACCCAGTACTTC.

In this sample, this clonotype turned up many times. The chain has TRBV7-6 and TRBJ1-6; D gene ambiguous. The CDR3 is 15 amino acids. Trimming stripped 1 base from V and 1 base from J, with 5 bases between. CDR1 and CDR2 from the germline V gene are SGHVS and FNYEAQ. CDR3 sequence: CASSLEKSYNSPLHF. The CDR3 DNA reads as TGTGCCAGCAGCTTAGAGAAGTCCTATAATTCACCCCTCCACTTT.

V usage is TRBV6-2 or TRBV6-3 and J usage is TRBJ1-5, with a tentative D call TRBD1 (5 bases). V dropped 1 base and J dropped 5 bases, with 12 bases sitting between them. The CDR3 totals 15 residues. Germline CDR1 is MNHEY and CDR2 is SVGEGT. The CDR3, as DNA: TGTGCCAGCAGTTACTGGGAGGGGAGGGATCAGCCCCAGCATTTT. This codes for CASSYWEGRDQPQHF.

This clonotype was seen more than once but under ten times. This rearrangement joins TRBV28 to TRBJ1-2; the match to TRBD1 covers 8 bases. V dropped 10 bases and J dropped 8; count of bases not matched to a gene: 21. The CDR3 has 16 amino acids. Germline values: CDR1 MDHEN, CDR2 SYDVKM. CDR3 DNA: TGTGCCATCACCCGGACAGGGTTGTCGAGTTGGGGGGGCTACACCTTC. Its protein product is CAITRTGLSSWGGYTF.

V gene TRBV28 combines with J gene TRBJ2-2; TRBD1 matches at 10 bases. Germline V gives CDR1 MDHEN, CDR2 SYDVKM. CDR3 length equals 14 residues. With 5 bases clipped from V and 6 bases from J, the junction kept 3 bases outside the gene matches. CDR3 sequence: CASSRTGGSGELFF. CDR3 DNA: TGTGCCAGCAGTAGGACAGGGGGATCCGGGGAGCTGTTTTTT.

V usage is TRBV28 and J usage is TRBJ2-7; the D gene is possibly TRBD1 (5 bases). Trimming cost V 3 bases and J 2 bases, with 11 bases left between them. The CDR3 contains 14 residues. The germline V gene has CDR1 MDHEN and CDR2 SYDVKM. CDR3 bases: TGTGCCAGCAGTTTTGCAGGGCAAGCCTACGAGCAGTACTTC. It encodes CASSFAGQAYEQYF.

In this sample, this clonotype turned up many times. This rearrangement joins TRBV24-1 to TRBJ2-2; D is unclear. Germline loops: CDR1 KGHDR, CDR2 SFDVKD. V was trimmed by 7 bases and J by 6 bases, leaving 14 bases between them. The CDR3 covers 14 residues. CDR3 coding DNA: TGTGCCACCAGCTCCAGTGGGGTTCCCGGGGAGCTGTTTTTT. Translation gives CATSSSGVPGELFF.

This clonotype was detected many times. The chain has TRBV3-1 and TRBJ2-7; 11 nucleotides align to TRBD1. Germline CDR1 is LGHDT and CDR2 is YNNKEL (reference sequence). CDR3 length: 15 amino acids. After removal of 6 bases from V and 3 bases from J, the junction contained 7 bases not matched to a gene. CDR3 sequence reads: CASSPGTGGGYEQYF. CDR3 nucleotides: TGTGCCAGCAGTCCAGGGACAGGGGGAGGCTACGAGCAGTACTTC.

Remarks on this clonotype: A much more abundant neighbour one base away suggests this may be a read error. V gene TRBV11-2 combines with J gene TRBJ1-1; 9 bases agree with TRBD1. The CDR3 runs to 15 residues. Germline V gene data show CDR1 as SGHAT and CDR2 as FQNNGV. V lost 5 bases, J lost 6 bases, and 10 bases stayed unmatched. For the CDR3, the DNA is TGTGCCAGCAGCCCCCATGACAGGGGGGGCGCTGAAGCTTTCTTT. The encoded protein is CASSPHDRGGAEAFF.

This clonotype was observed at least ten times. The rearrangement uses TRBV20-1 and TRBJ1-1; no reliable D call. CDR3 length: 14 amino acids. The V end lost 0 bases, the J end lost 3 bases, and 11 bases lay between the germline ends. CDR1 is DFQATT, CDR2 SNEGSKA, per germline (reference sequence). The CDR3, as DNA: TGCAGTGCTAGAGATCCGGGGTTGGACACTGAAGCTTTCTTT. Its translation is CSARDPGLDTEAFF.

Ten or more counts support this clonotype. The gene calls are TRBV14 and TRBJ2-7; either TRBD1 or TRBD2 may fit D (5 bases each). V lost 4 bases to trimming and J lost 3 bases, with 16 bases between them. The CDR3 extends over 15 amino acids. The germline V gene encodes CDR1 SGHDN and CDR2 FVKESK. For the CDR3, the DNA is TGTGCCAGCAGCCTCCGGGACGTTGCGTTCTACGAGCAGTACTTC. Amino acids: CASSLRDVAFYEQYF.

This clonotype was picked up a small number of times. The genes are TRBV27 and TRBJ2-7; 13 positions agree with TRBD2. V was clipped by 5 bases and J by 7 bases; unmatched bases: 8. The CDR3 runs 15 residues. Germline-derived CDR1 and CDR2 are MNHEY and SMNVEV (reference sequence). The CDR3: CASSTGTSGAREQYF. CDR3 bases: TGTGCCAGCAGTACCGGGACTAGCGGGGCGAGGGAGCAGTACTTC.

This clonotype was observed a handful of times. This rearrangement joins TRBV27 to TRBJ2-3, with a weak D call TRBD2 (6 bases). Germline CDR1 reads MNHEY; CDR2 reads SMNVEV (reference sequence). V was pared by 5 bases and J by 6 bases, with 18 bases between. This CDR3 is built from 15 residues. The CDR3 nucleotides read TGTGCCAGCAGTCCCAGCGGGTTACGGGTTGATACGCAGTATTTT. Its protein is CASSPSGLRVDTQYF.

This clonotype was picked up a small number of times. The CDR3, as DNA: TGTGCCACCAGCCCCAGATCGCCTAACTATGGCTACACCTTC. Its protein is CATSPRSPNYGYTF. The chain joins TRBV15 to TRBJ1-2; D remains ambiguous. CDR1 and CDR2 (germline): LNHNV, YYDKDF (reference sequence). Trimming shortened V by 5 bases and J by 0 bases, and 10 bases separated the two germline ends. CDR3 length: 14 residues.

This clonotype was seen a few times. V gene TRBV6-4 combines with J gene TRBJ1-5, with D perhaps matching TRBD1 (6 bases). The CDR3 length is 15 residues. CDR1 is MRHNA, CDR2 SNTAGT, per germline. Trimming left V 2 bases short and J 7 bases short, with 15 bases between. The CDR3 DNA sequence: TGTGCCAGCAGTGACAAGTCAGGGGAAGGACAGCCCCAGCATTTT. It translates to CASSDKSGEGQPQHF.

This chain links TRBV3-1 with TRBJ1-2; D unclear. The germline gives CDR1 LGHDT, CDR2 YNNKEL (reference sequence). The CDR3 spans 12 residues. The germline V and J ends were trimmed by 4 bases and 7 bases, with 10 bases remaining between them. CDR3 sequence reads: CASSLSLGGYTF. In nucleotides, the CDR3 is TGTGCCAGCAGCCTCAGCCTAGGTGGCTACACCTTC.

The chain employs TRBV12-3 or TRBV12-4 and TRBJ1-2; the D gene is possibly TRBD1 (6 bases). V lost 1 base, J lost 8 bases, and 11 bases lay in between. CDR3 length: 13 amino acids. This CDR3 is CASSLETGGGYTF. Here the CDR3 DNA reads TGTGCCAGCAGTTTAGAGACAGGCGGAGGCTACACCTTC.